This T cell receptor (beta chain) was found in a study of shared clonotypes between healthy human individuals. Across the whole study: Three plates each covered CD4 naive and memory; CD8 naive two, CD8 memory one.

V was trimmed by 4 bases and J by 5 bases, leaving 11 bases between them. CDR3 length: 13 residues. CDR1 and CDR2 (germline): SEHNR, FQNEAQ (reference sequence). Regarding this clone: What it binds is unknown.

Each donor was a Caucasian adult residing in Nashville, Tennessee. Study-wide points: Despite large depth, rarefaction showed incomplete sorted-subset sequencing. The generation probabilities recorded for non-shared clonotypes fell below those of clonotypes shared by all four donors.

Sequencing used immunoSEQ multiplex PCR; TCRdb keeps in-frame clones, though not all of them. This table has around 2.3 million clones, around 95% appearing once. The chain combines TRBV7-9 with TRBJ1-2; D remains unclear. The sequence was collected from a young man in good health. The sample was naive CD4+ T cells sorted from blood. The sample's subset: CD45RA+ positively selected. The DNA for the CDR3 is TGTGCCAGCAGCTATCCCGGGTTATATGGCTACACCTTC. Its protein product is CASSYPGLYGYTF.